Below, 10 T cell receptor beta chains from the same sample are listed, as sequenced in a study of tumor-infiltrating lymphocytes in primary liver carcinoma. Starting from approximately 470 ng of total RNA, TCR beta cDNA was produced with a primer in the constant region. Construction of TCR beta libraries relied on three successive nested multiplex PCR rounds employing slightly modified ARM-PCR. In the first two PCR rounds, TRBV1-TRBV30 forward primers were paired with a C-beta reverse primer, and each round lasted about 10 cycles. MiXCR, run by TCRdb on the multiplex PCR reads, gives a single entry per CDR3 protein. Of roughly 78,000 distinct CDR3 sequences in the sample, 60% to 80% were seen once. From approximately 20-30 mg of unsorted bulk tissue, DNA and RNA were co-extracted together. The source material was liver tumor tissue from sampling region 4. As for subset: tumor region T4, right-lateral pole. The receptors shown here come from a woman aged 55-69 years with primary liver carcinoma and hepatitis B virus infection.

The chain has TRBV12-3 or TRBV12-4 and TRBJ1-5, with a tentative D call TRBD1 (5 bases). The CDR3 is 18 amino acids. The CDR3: CTSGLVREAGINNQPQHF. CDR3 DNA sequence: TGTACTAGTGGTTTGGTACGGGAGGCAGGGATTAACAATCAGCCCCAGCATTTT.

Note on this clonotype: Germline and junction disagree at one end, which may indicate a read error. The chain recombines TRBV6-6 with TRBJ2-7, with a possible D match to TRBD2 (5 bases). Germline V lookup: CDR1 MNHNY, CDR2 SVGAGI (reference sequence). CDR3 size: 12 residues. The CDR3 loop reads CASSMGIWEQYF. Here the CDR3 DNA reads TGTGCCAGCAGTATGGGGATATGGGAGCAGTATTTC.

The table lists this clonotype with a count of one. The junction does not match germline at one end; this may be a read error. CDR3 DNA sequence: TGTGCCAACAGTTTAGACGGGGGGGCAGGGTCTCAGCCCATGCATTTT. Protein sequence: CANSLDGGAGSQPMHF. The rearrangement uses TRBV12-3 or TRBV12-4 and TRBJ1-5, with a tentative D call TRBD1 (6 bases). The CDR3 length is 16 residues.

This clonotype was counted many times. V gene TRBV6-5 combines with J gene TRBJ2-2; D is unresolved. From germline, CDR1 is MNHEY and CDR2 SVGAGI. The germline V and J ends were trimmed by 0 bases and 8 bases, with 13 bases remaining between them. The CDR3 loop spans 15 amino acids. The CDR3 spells CASSYSSRVGGELFF. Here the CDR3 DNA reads TGTGCCAGCAGTTACTCGTCACGGGTTGGGGGGGAGCTGTTTTTT.

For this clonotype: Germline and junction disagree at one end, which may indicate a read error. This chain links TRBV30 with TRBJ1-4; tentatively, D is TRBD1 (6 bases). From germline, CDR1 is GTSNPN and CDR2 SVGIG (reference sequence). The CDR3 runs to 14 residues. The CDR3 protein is CTWSDPGANEKLLF. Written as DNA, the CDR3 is TGTACCTGGAGTGATCCGGGGGCGAATGAAAAACTGTTATTT.

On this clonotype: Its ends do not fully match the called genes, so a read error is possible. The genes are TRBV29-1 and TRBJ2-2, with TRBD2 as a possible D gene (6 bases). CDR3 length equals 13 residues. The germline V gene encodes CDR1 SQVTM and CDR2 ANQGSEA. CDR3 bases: TGCAGCGTTGTGAGCCAGAACAACGGGGGGCTGTTTTTT. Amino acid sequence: CSVVSQNNGGLFF.

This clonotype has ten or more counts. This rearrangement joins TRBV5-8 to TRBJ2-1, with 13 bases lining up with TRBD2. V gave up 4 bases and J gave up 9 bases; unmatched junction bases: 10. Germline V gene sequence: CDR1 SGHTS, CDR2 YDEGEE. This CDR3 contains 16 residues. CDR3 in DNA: TGTGCCAGCAGCGTAGAATGGACTAGCGGGAGCCCTGAGCAGTTCTTC. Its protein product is CASSVEWTSGSPEQFF.

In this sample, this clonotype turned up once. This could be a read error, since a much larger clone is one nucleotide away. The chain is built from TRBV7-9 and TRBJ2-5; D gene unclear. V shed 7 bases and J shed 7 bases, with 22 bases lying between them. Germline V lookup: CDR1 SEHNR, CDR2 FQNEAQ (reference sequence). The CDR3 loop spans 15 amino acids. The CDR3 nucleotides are TGTGCCAGCACAACGCAAGTAGGGCCCCAGGTGACCCAGTACTTC. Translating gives CASTTQVGPQVTQYF.

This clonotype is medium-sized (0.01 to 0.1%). The CDR3, as DNA: TGTGCCAGCAAAGGATCAGCGGGAGGGGGGACCGGGGAGCTGTTTTTT. Translating it yields CASKGSAGGGTGELFF. V usage is TRBV11-2 and J usage is TRBJ2-2; 10 nucleotides align to TRBD2. Germline values: CDR1 SGHAT, CDR2 FQNNGV. J was trimmed by 5 bases and V by 7 bases; bases with no gene match: 10. This CDR3 contains 16 residues.

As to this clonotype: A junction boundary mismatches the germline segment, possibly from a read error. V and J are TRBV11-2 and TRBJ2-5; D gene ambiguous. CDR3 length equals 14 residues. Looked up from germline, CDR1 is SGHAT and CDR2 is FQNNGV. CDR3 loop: CASTLSTLQETQCF. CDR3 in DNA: TGTGCCAGCACCTTGAGTACGTTACAAGAGACCCAGTGCTTC.